This TCR beta chain was profiled in a study of cytotoxic CD8 clonotypes in ibrutinib-treated CLL. Study results and limitations: Baseline values of clonality outstripped age-matched healthy donors and followed circulating CD8+ T-cell counts.

Germline V gene data show CDR1 as PRHDT and CDR2 as FYEKMQ (reference sequence). CDR3 length: 12 amino acids. V dropped 5 bases and J dropped 5 bases, with 10 bases sitting between them. Notes on this clone: Antigen unknown.

Targeted sequencing depth ranged from 1 in 200,000 to 1 in 1 million T cells. The repertoire was sequenced with immunoSEQ multiplex PCR; TCRdb's copy has only in-frame clones and lacks some. Of over 140,000 clones in the sample, around 81% were seen once. Material: PBMCs, obtained after 36 months of ibrutinib treatment. The rearrangement joins TRBV13 to TRBJ2-7; no clear D gene. The origin of this receptor is a human donor with chronic lymphocytic leukemia. CDR3 amino acids: CASSLENHEQYF. The CDR3 DNA reads as TGTGCCAGCAGCCTAGAAAACCACGAGCAGTACTTC. Together with reference TRBV13 and TRBJ2-7, the CDR3 gives the full variable domain: AAGVIQSPRHLIKEKRETATLKCYPIPRHDTVYWYQQGPGQDPQFLISFYEKMQSDKGSIPDRFSAQQFSDYHSELNMSSLELGDSALYFCASSLENHEQYFGPGTRLTVT.